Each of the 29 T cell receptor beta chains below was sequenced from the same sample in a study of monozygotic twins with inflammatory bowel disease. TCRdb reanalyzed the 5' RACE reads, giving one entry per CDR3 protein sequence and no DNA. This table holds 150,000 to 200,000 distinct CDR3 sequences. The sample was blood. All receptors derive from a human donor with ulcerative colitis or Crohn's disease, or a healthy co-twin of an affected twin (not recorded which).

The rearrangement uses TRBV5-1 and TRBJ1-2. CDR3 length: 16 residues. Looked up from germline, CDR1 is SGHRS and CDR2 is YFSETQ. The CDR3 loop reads CASSLGREYDSYGYTF.

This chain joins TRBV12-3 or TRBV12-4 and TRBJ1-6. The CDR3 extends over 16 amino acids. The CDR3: CASTTDFSSYNSPLHF.

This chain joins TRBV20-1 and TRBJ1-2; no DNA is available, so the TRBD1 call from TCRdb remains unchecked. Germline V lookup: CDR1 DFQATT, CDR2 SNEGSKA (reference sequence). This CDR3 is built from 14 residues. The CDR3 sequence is CSATRQGGDYGYTF.

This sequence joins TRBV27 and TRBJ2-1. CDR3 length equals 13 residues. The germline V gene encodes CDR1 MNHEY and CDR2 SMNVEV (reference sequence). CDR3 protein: CASSLAAYNEQFF.

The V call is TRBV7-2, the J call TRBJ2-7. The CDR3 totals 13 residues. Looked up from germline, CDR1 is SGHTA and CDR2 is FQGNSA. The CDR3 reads CASSLDTSYEQYF.

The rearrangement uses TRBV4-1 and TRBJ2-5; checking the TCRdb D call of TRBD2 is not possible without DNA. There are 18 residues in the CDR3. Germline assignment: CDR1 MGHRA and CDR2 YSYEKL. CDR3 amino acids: CASSQRGETSGPKETQYF.

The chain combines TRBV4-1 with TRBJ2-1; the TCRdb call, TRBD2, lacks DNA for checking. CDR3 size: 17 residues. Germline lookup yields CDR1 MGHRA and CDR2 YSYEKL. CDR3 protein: CASSQYLLAGSYNEQFF.

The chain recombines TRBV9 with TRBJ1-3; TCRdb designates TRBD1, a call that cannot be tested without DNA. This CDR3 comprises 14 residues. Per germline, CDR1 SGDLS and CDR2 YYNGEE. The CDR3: CASSVGQSGNTIYF.

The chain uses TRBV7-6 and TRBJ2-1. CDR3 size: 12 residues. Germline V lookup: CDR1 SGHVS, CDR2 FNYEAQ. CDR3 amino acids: CASSLDHNEQFF.

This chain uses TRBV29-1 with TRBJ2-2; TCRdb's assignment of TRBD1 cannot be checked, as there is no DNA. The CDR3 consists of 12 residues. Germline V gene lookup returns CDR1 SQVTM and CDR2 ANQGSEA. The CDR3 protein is CSVGVGLGELFF.

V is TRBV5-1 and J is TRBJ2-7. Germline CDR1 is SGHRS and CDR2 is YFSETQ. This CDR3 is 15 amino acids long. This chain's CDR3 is CASSLGSGGSYEQYF.

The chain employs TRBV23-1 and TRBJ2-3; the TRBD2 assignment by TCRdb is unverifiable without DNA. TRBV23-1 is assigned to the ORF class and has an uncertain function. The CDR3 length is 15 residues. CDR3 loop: CAASTPAGQLDTQYF.

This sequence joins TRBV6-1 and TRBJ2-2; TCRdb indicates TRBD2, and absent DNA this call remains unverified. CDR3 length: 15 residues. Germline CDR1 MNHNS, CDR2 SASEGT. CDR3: CASRGLAGVSGELFF.

CDR3 sequence: CASSLYPGFLGSEQFF. This chain connects TRBV27 to TRBJ2-1; TCRdb gives TRBD1 as the D gene, but with no DNA this cannot be confirmed. Germline V gene lookup returns CDR1 MNHEY and CDR2 SMNVEV (reference sequence). The CDR3 consists of 16 residues.

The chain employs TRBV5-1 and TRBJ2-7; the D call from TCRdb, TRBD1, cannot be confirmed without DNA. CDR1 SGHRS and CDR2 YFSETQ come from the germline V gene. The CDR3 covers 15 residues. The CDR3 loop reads CASSLAGQGSYEQYF.

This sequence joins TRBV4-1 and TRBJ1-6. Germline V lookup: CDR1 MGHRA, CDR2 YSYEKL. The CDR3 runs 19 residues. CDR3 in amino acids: CADSEGRAYNQTYNSPLHF.

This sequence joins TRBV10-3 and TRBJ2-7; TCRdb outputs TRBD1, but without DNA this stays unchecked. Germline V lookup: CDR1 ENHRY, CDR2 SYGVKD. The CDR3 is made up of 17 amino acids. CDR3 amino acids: CAISELGGVRRSYEQYF.

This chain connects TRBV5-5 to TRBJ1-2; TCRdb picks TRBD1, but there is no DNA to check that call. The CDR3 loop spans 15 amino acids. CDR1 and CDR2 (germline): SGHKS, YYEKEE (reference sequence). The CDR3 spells CASSPFTSGNYGYTF. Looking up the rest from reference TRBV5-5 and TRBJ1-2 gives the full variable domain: DAGVTQSPTHLIKTRGQQVTLRCSPISGHKSVSWYQQVLGQGPQFIFQYYEKEERGRGNFPDRFSARQFPNYSSELNVNALLLGDSALYLCASSPFTSGNYGYTFGSGTRLTVV.

The chain's CDR3 is CASSLNRGNEQFF. The chain is built from TRBV5-5 and TRBJ2-1; the D call of TRBD1 rests on TCRdb alone, since no DNA is present to check it. Germline values: CDR1 SGHKS, CDR2 YYEKEE (reference sequence). CDR3 size: 13 residues.

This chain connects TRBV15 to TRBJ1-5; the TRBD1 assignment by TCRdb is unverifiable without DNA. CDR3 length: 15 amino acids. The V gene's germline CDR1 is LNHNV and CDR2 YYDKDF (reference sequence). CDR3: CATRTGTGGNQPQHF.

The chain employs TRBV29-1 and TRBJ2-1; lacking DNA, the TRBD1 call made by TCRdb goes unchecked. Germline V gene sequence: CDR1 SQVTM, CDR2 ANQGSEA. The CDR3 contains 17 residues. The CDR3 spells CSVVQGAGGSSYNEQFF.

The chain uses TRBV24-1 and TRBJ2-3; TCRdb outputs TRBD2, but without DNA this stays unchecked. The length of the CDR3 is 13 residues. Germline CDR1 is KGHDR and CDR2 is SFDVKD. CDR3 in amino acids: CATWDSFRATQYF.

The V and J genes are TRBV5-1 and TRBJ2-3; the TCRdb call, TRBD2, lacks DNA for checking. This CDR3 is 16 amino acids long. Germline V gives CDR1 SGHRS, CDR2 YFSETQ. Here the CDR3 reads CASSLGSASGTDTQYF. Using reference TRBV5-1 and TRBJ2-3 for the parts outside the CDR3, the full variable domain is KAGVTQTPRYLIKTRGQQVTLSCSPISGHRSVSWYQQTPGQGLQFLFEYFSETQRNKGNFPGRFSGRQFSNSRSEMNVSTLELGDSALYLCASSLGSASGTDTQYFGPGTRLTVL.

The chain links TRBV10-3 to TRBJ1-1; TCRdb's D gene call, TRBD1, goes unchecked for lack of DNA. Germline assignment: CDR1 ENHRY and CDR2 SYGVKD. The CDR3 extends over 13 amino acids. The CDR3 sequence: CAIRADSRTEAFF.

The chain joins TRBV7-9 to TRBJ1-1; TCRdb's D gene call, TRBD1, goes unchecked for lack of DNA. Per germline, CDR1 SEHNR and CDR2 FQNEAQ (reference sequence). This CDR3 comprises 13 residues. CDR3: CASAGQGGTEAFF.

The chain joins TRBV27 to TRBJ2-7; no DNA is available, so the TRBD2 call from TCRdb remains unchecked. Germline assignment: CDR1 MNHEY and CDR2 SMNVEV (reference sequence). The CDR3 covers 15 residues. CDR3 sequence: CASSLRREISYEQYF.

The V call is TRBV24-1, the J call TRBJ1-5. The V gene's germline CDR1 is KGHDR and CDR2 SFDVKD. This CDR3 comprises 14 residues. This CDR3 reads CATSGRNFNQPQHF.

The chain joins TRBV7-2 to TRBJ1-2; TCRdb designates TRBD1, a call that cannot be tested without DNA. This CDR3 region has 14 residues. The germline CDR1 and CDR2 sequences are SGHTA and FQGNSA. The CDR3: CASSTPGRLVGYTF.

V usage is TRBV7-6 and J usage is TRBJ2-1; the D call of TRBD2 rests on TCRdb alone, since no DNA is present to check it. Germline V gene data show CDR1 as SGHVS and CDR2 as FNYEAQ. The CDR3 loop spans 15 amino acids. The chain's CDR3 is CASSPGLAGGHEQFF.